The sequence of this T cell receptor (beta chain) was determined in a study of cytomegalovirus exposure and HLA in healthy donors. This CDR3 region has 14 residues. V shed 3 bases, J shed 3 bases, and the junction held 4 bases outside the gene matches. Germline CDR1 reads SNHLY; CDR2 reads FYNNEI. The PCR made use of 60 Vbeta and 13 Jbeta primers. Only in-frame clones appear in the TCRdb table, and some are missing; sequencing was by immunoSEQ multiplex PCR. The sample contains roughly 100,000 clones, 13% to 15% of which appear only once. Study-wide findings and caveats: By a later analysis, the bulk of CMV-associated TCR beta chains appeared HLA-restricted. Altogether, 170 or so TCR beta chains were recorded as cytomegalovirus-associated.

In the case of this clone: The antigen is unknown.

The sequencing sample was made of PBMCs. The chain is built from TRBV2 and TRBJ2-7, with 8 bases that match TRBD1. The clonotype originates from a female donor in good health and CMV-seronegative. The CDR3 sequence: CASSEGRGHYEQYF. The CDR3 coding sequence is TGTGCCAGCAGTGAGGGCAGGGGGCACTACGAGCAGTACTTC.